The present TCR beta chain was sequenced within a study of T-cell memory formation after mild COVID-19. General study results and limits: Of the contracting clones, CD4+ ones lay mainly in CM and EM, and CD8+ ones in EMRA. Some clones that responded were present in memory (sampled pre-infection), which suggests cross-reactive memory joined.

From germline, CDR1 is SGHNT and CDR2 YENEEA. This CDR3 is built from 17 residues. V lost 1 base, J lost 0 bases, and 15 bases lay in between. TCRdb reanalysed the 5' RACE reads using MiXCR and keeps one entry per CDR3 protein. In the table there are under 400,000 distinct CDR3 sequences, under 25% of which are singletons. The sample holds a few counts of this clonotype. No antigen is known for it. The specimen was PBMCs or a T cell subset sorted from them (not recorded which). The TCR comes from an adult woman who had mild COVID-19 (a few samples of this study predate the infection). Cell type and time point are not known. This chain links TRBV11-3 with TRBJ1-1; D unclear. CDR3 in amino acids: CASSLGAGKSVNTEAFF. The DNA for the CDR3 is TGTGCCAGCAGCTTAGGAGCGGGGAAGAGTGTGAACACTGAAGCTTTCTTT. Based on the CDR3 plus reference TRBV11-3 and TRBJ1-1, the full variable domain is EAGVVQSPRYKIIEKKQPVAFWCNPISGHNTLYWYLQNLGQGPELLIRYENEEAVDDSQLPKDRFSAERLKGVDSTLKIQPAELGDSAVYLCASSLGAGKSVNTEAFFGQGTRLTVV.